This T cell receptor (beta chain) was recovered during a study of T cells in localized non-small cell lung cancer (dated by TCRdb to 2019 to 2021). Regarding the research as a whole: T cell repertoires of 236 early-stage NSCLC patients were analyzed, with tumors being compared against uninvolved tumor-adjacent lungs. The cohort comprised 236 treatment-naïve NSCLC patients with resected, localized lung tumors. NSCLC patients had a mean age of roughly 66 years, and fewer than 150 were male and over 85 female.

As concerns this clone: What antigen it recognizes has not been identified. No much larger clonotype is one base removed from it; base qualities were not supplied.

The paper's findings and limits, for the study overall: Uninvolved tumor-adjacent lung showed the highest T cell clonality, higher than tumor, which suggests more focused antigenic responses in the uninvolved tumor-adjacent lung. A median of roughly 60 of the top 100 tumor clones were detected in paired uninvolved adjacent lung, and 25 to 35 of these tumor clones were also found among the top 100 clones of the paired uninvolved adjacent lung. Because multi-region tumor sequencing was not done, intratumor heterogeneity could not be ruled out. Because of the exploratory design, TCR variables were selected using unadjusted p-values without false-discovery rate correction. Higher T cell density in blood was associated with longer overall survival, whereas higher clonality in adjacent lung was associated with shorter survival.

At diagnosis, peripheral blood, uninvolved tumor-adjacent lung and tumor were collected and were preserved as a mix of fresh-frozen and FFPE material. For TCR repertoire profiling, blood samples were analyzed in the form of peripheral blood mononuclear cells. The immunoSEQ Assay was used to sequence TCR beta CDR3 regions from DNA. The authors' analysis ran thus. To compute T cell density, TCR beta template counts were normalized to usable DNA, which was estimated by amplifying housekeeping genes. Richness was estimated with the preseqR package, extrapolating to 400,000 templates for PBMC samples and 120,000 templates for tissue samples. Clonality was defined as one minus Pielou's evenness. Tissue-enriched TCRs were identified through differential abundance testing performed on productive amino-acid clonotypes, with a minimum total count of 5 and an alpha of 0.1. The Jaccard Index and the Morisita Overlap Index were used to measure repertoire overlap between compartments. TCR beta CDR3s were clustered by GLIPH together with public tetramer-defined viral CDR3s, and at least three viral sequences plus V-gene enrichment were required for viral motifs. The immuneACCESS repertoire file appears here via TCRdb, limited to in-frame rearrangements. These files lack a portion of the clones; in checked studies, under half of the deficit traces to unresolved V genes, and the cause of the others is not known. V and J calls and clone size are those listed in that table; D and trimming were worked out from the DNA. In all, the sample holds roughly 38,000 clones, and roughly 87% of those were seen once. The top ten hold around 15% of the sample.

The germline V gene sets CDR1 to SGHTA and CDR2 to FQGTGA. V sheds 2 bases and J sheds 1 base, leaving 19 bases between their ends. From cysteine to phenylalanine, the CDR3 is 18 amino acids long. CDR3 DNA only is kept here, 54 bases in frame from base 1. The TCR was taken from a male donor at least 60 years old with stage III squamous cell lung carcinoma. The rearranged segments are TRBV7-3 and TRBJ2-3, with the D call perhaps TRBD1 or TRBD2, as 5 bases match in each case. The sequences come from peripheral blood, collected before any cancer treatment. The base sequence is TGTGCCAGCAGCTTAGGGGACCCTAACATTCGCCGCACAGATACGCAGTATTTT. It translates as CASSLGDPNIRRTDTQYF. Supplemented by the reference TRBV7-3 and TRBJ2-3 proteins around the CDR3, the complete variable domain is GAGVSQTPSNKVTEKGKYVELRCDPISGHTALYWYRQSLGQGPEFLIYFQGTGAADDSGLPNDRFFAVRPEGSVSTLKIQRTERGDSAVYLCASSLGDPNIRRTDTQYFGPGTRLTVL.